One sample yielded the 24 T cell receptor beta chains listed below, sequenced in a study of T-cell reconstitution after alpha-beta-depleted transplantation in children. Library preparation (for TCRbeta) was performed with unique molecular identifiers. In TCRdb, the PCR reads were re-called with MiXCR into one record per CDR3 protein. The sample yields 750,000 to 950,000 distinct CDR3 sequences, around 17% seen once. The sequencing here drew on PBMCs, mostly from graft donor cells, taken 360 days after TCRalphabeta/CD19-depleted stem cell transplant. The receptors derive from a male patient younger than 18 who had a stem cell transplant for acute lymphoblastic leukemia, so the T cells may come from the graft donor.

This clonotype has only a few counts. The chain joins TRBV7-3 to TRBJ2-2; tentatively, D is TRBD1 (6 bases). V was clipped by 5 bases and J by 2 bases, with 12 bases between them. The germline CDR1 and CDR2 sequences are SGHTA and FQGTGA. CDR3 length: 15 residues. CDR3 protein: CASSPGQFNTGELFF. DNA of the CDR3: TGTGCCAGCAGCCCGGGACAATTCAACACCGGGGAGCTGTTTTTT.

In DNA form, the CDR3 reads TGTGCCAGCAGTTACGATACAAATTCACCCCTCCACTTT. Amino acids: CASSYDTNSPLHF. The V call is TRBV6-5, the J call TRBJ1-6; D is unclear. The germline V gene has CDR1 MNHEY and CDR2 SVGAGI. There are 13 residues in the CDR3. Trimming took off 2 bases at V and 7 bases at J, with 6 bases between the two ends.

This clonotype showed up just a few times. This sequence joins TRBV4-1 and TRBJ2-7; 10 bases line up with TRBD2. Per germline, CDR1 MGHRA and CDR2 YSYEKL. V gave up 0 bases and J gave up 2 bases; unmatched junction bases: 10. The CDR3 length is 18 residues. The CDR3, as DNA: TGCGCCAGCAGCCAAGACCCCCGGCTAGCGGGAGTTCCCTACGAGCAGTACTTC. As protein: CASSQDPRLAGVPYEQYF.

J is TRBJ2-3 and V is TRBV24-1; D remains unclear. From germline, CDR1 is KGHDR and CDR2 SFDVKD. Between the trimmed V and J ends, which lost 2 bases and 3 bases, there was a span of 2 bases. CDR3 length equals 12 residues. The chain's CDR3 is CATSDSTDTQYF. The CDR3 nucleotides are TGTGCCACCAGTGATTCAACAGATACGCAGTATTTT.

This clonotype was seen only a few times. This chain joins TRBV7-2 and TRBJ2-1; D gene uncertain. Trimming shortened V by 3 bases and J by 6 bases, and 9 bases separated the two germline ends. The CDR3 has 13 residues. Germline CDR1 and CDR2: SGHTA and FQGNSA. DNA for the CDR3: TGTGCCAGCAGCTTTTTTATAGGCAATGAGCAGTTCTTC. This encodes CASSFFIGNEQFF.

In this sample, this clonotype turned up a few times. V usage is TRBV20-1 and J usage is TRBJ1-3, with D uncertain. Germline loops: CDR1 DFQATT, CDR2 SNEGSKA (reference sequence). The CDR3 loop spans 15 amino acids. Trimming cost V 6 bases and J 0 bases, with 15 bases left between them. The CDR3 sequence is CSARPGRGSGNTIYF. In DNA form, the CDR3 reads TGCAGTGCCCGGCCCGGGCGCGGCTCTGGAAACACCATATATTTT.

This clonotype has more than one count but fewer than ten. V gene TRBV12-3 or TRBV12-4 combines with J gene TRBJ2-5; perhaps TRBD1 as D (6 bases). Trimming took off 4 bases at V and 1 base at J, with 13 bases between the two ends. The CDR3 is 15 amino acids. This chain's CDR3 is CASSSGGASQETQYF. CDR3 DNA: TGTGCCAGCAGTTCTGGGGGCGCATCCCAAGAGACCCAGTACTTC.

At least ten counts were recorded for this clonotype. This sequence joins TRBV5-1 and TRBJ2-3; TRBD2 matches 9 bases. V lost 0 bases, J lost 0 bases, and 5 bases stayed unmatched. Germline V gene sequence: CDR1 SGHRS, CDR2 YFSETQ. The CDR3 spans 17 residues. The CDR3: CASSLEGTSWSTDTQYF. CDR3 nucleotide sequence: TGCGCCAGCAGCTTGGAAGGGACTAGCTGGAGCACAGATACGCAGTATTTT. Looking up the rest from reference TRBV5-1 and TRBJ2-3 gives the full variable domain: KAGVTQTPRYLIKTRGQQVTLSCSPISGHRSVSWYQQTPGQGLQFLFEYFSETQRNKGNFPGRFSGRQFSNSRSEMNVSTLELGDSALYLCASSLEGTSWSTDTQYFGPGTRLTVL.

This clonotype was picked up a small number of times. The rearrangement uses TRBV20-1 and TRBJ2-2; D unclear. The germline gives CDR1 DFQATT, CDR2 SNEGSKA (reference sequence). CDR3 length: 12 amino acids. Trimming cost V 3 bases and J 3 bases, with 5 bases left between them. CDR3 DNA: TGCAGTGCTAGCTTGTACACCGGGGAGCTGTTTTTT. It codes for CSASLYTGELFF.

The genes are TRBV5-1 and TRBJ2-7; 7 positions agree with TRBD1. With 0 bases clipped from V and 3 bases from J, the junction kept 9 bases outside the gene matches. The CDR3 sequence is 16 residues long. Germline-derived CDR1 and CDR2 are SGHRS and YFSETQ. Written as DNA, the CDR3 is TGCGCCAGCAGCTTGGCAACAGGGGTAACTGGCTACGAGCAGTACTTC. Its translation is CASSLATGVTGYEQYF.

At least ten counts were recorded for this clonotype. The chain joins TRBV4-2 to TRBJ2-3; TRBD2 matches at 7 bases. The V gene end was trimmed by 1 base and the J gene end by 6 bases; junction bases not matched to a gene: 16. The length of the CDR3 is 18 residues. Germline-derived CDR1 and CDR2 are LGHNA and YNFKEQ. CDR3 region: CASSQGVAGGSFADTQYF. CDR3 DNA sequence: TGTGCCAGCAGCCAAGGAGTAGCGGGCGGAAGTTTTGCTGATACGCAGTATTTT.

The rearrangement joins TRBV2 to TRBJ2-7, with 9 nucleotides matching TRBD1. Germline assignment: CDR1 SNHLY and CDR2 FYNNEI. The V segment lost 7 bases and the J segment 12 bases; nucleotides outside the gene matches: 10. The CDR3 contains 12 residues. Here the CDR3 reads CASTDRDRVRYF. CDR3 sequence (DNA): TGTGCCAGCACTGACCGGGACAGGGTGCGGTACTTC.

This clonotype was seen a handful of times. The chain joins TRBV7-6 to TRBJ2-5; D may be TRBD1 or TRBD2 (5 bases each). Germline V gene lookup returns CDR1 SGHVS and CDR2 FNYEAQ. V lost 2 bases and J 4 bases, leaving 11 bases between the germline ends. This CDR3 region has 14 residues. CDR3 bases: TGTGCCAGCAGCTTACCCCCGAGGGGAGAGACCCAGTACTTC. Translation gives CASSLPPRGETQYF.

This chain connects TRBV27 to TRBJ1-5; tentatively, D is TRBD1 (5 bases). V lost 5 bases, J lost 0 bases, and 20 bases lay in between. The CDR3 is 18 amino acids. Germline V gene sequence: CDR1 MNHEY, CDR2 SMNVEV (reference sequence). The CDR3: CASSLSRGQGLSNQPQHF. As DNA, the CDR3 is TGTGCCAGCAGTCTCTCTCGCGGGCAGGGACTTAGCAATCAGCCCCAGCATTTT.

The rearrangement joins TRBV9 to TRBJ2-1, with 12 bases aligning to TRBD2. J lost 9 bases, V lost 4 bases, and 14 bases had no gene match. Germline V gene sequence: CDR1 SGDLS, CDR2 YYNGEE. The CDR3 runs to 17 residues. The CDR3 nucleotides read TGTGCCAGCAGCATATACCTAGCGGGAGGGCCTTTTAGTGAGCAGTTCTTC. The encoded protein is CASSIYLAGGPFSEQFF.

The chain carries TRBV2 and TRBJ1-1; the D is unclear. CDR1 is SNHLY and CDR2 is FYNNEI in the germline V gene. The CDR3 is made up of 13 amino acids. Trimming pared 3 bases from V and 6 bases from J, leaving 11 bases between. The CDR3 reads CASSELNNSEAFF. DNA of the CDR3: TGTGCCAGCAGTGAGCTCAACAACTCTGAAGCTTTCTTT.

The V and J genes are TRBV20-1 and TRBJ1-2; a possible D gene is TRBD1 (6 bases). Germline CDR1 reads DFQATT; CDR2 reads SNEGSKA (reference sequence). Trimming left V 7 bases short and J 4 bases short, with 13 bases between. The CDR3 is 12 amino acids. In DNA form, the CDR3 reads TGCAGTGGCGTAACAGGGACCTATGGCTACACCTTC. It codes for CSGVTGTYGYTF.

In this sample, this clonotype turned up once. The junction departs from the called germline gene at one end, perhaps through a read error. The chain couples TRBV11-2 to TRBJ2-2; 9 nucleotides line up with TRBD2. The CDR3 totals 17 residues. Germline loops: CDR1 SGHAT, CDR2 FQNNGV. CDR3 DNA: TGTGCCAGGAGCTTAGACGGTAGCGGGAGCCGACACGGGGAGCTGTTTTTT. Translated, it gives CARSLDGSGSRHGELFF.

This sequence joins TRBV29-1 and TRBJ1-6; 8 bases align to TRBD1. Trimming took 7 bases from V and 10 from J; bases not matched to a gene: 6. Looked up from germline, CDR1 is SQVTM and CDR2 is ANQGSEA. The CDR3 length is 12 residues. Written as DNA, the CDR3 is TGCAGCGGGCTCAGGGGGCGGTCACCCCTCCACTTT. It codes for CSGLRGRSPLHF. Looking up the rest from reference TRBV29-1 and TRBJ1-6 gives the full variable domain: SAVISQKPSRDICQRGTSLTIQCQVDSQVTMMFWYRQQPGQSLTLIATANQGSEATYESGFVIDKFPISRPNLTFSTLTVSNMSPEDSSIYLCSGLRGRSPLHFGNGTRLTVT.

Only a few counts were recorded for this clonotype. The rearrangement links TRBV7-3 to TRBJ2-1, with 8 bases that match TRBD2. This CDR3 is built from 15 residues. V lost 4 bases and J lost 9; bases outside the gene matches: 11. The germline V gene encodes CDR1 SGHTA and CDR2 FQGTGA. In nucleotides, the CDR3 is TGTGCCAGCAGCTGGACTCGCGGGGGGTCCGGTGAGCAGTTCTTC. It yields the protein CASSWTRGGSGEQFF.

This clonotype was recorded a few times. The CDR3 sequence is CASSYTDTTDTQYF. The CDR3 DNA follows: TGTGCCAGCAGTTACACCGACACCACAGATACGCAGTATTTT. The chain couples TRBV6-5 to TRBJ2-3; D is unclear. Germline V gene sequence: CDR1 MNHEY, CDR2 SVGAGI. V was clipped by 2 bases and J by 2 bases, with 8 bases between them. This CDR3 contains 14 residues.

V usage is TRBV7-6 and J usage is TRBJ2-1, with 11 bases matching TRBD2. CDR3 length equals 15 residues. Germline V gene sequence: CDR1 SGHVS, CDR2 FNYEAQ. The ends lost 8 bases at V and 8 bases at J; junction bases unmatched: 11. The CDR3 DNA reads as TGTGCCAGCGGATTACTAGCGGGAGTGGTAGATGAGCAGTTCTTC. Translating it yields CASGLLAGVVDEQFF.

This chain joins TRBV30 and TRBJ2-3; TRBD2 aligns across 7 bases. This CDR3 contains 16 residues. The germline gives CDR1 GTSNPN, CDR2 SVGIG (reference sequence). The V and J ends lost 5 bases and 6 bases, in that order; junction bases with no gene match: 17. In DNA form, the CDR3 reads TGTGCCTGGGCCTTTAGCTGGCGGGAGTTAGTGGATACGCAGTATTTT. Its protein product is CAWAFSWRELVDTQYF.

The chain employs TRBV3-1 and TRBJ2-7; D may be TRBD1 or TRBD2 (6 bases each). Trimming left V 0 bases short and J 5 bases short, with 11 bases between. There are 14 residues in the CDR3. Germline loops: CDR1 LGHDT, CDR2 YNNKEL (reference sequence). DNA for the CDR3: TGTGCCAGCAGCCAAGAGGGGGGCCTGGACGAGCAGTACTTC. It is translated as CASSQEGGLDEQYF.